This passage covers 27 T cell receptor beta chains from one sample sequenced in a study of CD8+ T cells in alopecia areata. Documented treatment: oral pan-JAK inhibitor, 5-10 mg twice daily. As the sequencing template, cDNA was produced by extracting RNA and reverse transcribing it. Data came from immunoSEQ multiplex PCR; TCRdb stores just in-frame clones and leaves some out. The sample lists 150,000 to 200,000 clones, about 60% occurring once. This sample comprised CD8+ T cells sorted from blood, obtained at week 24, from a patient treated with tofacitinib. The receptors were sampled from a human donor with alopecia areata.

With respect to this clone: At one boundary the junction diverges from the germline segment, which might be a read error. This CDR3 reads CASSRGQPKEKLFF. As DNA, the CDR3 is TGTGCCAGCAGCCGAGGACAGCCTAAGGAAAAACTGTTTTTT. The chain is built from TRBV13 and TRBJ1-4; D is possibly TRBD1 (6 bases). The length of the CDR3 is 14 residues. In germline, CDR1 is PRHDT, CDR2 FYEKMQ (reference sequence).

The chain employs TRBV12-5 and TRBJ2-1; D is possibly TRBD2 (5 bases). The CDR3 spans 14 residues. The germline gives CDR1 LGHNT, CDR2 FRNRAP. V dropped 2 bases and J dropped 3 bases, with 8 bases sitting between them. CDR3 amino acids: CASGLTAGYNEQFF. CDR3 nucleotide sequence: TGTGCTAGTGGTTTGACCGCGGGCTACAATGAGCAGTTCTTC.

Only a few counts were recorded for this clone. The V call is TRBV9, the J call TRBJ2-3; TRBD1 matches 8 bases. The CDR3 has 14 residues. The V and J ends lost 3 bases and 5 bases, in that order; junction bases with no gene match: 5. The germline V gene has CDR1 SGDLS and CDR2 YYNGEE. The CDR3 sequence is CASSDWTGKDTQYF. CDR3 nucleotides: TGTGCCAGCAGCGATTGGACAGGGAAAGATACGCAGTATTTT. The whole variable domain, filled in from reference TRBV9 and TRBJ2-3, reads DSGVTQTPKHLITATGQRVTLRCSPRSGDLSVYWYQQSLDQGLQFLIQYYNGEERAKGNILERFSAQQFPDLHSELNLSSLELGDSALYFCASSDWTGKDTQYFGPGTRLTVL.

The chain is built from TRBV19 and TRBJ1-5; 7 nucleotides line up with TRBD1. Germline trimming cut 8 bases from V and 3 bases from J; bases unmatched to any gene: 25. The CDR3 totals 20 residues. Germline assignment: CDR1 LNHDA and CDR2 SQIVND (reference sequence). The CDR3 nucleotides are TGTGCCAGTTCAGCAGGGGGAATTTTTAGGGTTGGAGAGAACAATCAGCCCCAGCATTTT. Translating it yields CASSAGGIFRVGENNQPQHF. The full variable domain, completed using reference TRBV19 and TRBJ1-5, is DGGITQSPKYLFRKEGQNVTLSCEQNLNHDAMYWYRQDPGQGLRLIYYSQIVNDFQKGDIAEGYSVSREKKESFPLTVTSAQKNPTAFYLCASSAGGIFRVGENNQPQHFGDGTRLSIL.

This clone has just a few counts. The rearrangement joins TRBV29-1 to TRBJ1-1; no reliable D call. The V end was cut by 6 bases, the J end by 1 base, with 12 bases between. Germline V gene lookup returns CDR1 SQVTM and CDR2 ANQGSEA. The CDR3 spans 13 residues. As DNA, the CDR3 is TGCAGCGTCCCAACGGCGGGGAACACTGAAGCTTTCTTT. It codes for CSVPTAGNTEAFF.

This clone was seen more than once but under ten times. The V call is TRBV4-1, the J call TRBJ1-5; no firm D call. Germline CDR1 and CDR2: MGHRA and YSYEKL. The germline V and J ends were trimmed by 0 bases and 1 base, with 7 bases remaining between them. The CDR3 is made up of 15 amino acids. For the CDR3, the DNA is TGCGCCAGCAGCCAAGATCTGGCCAGCAATCAGCCCCAGCATTTT. Translated: CASSQDLASNQPQHF.

V gene TRBV5-1 combines with J gene TRBJ2-3; 10 bases agree with TRBD1. Germline-derived CDR1 and CDR2 are SGHRS and YFSETQ. The trim removed 2 bases at V and 3 bases at J, leaving 3 bases unmatched. CDR3 size: 15 residues. The CDR3 bases are TGCGCCAGCAGCTTCCGGGACAGGGGAACAGATACGCAGTATTTT. Translating gives CASSFRDRGTDTQYF.

This clone was seen only once. The V call is TRBV6-1, the J call TRBJ2-5; no clear D gene. Germline assignment: CDR1 MNHNS and CDR2 SASEGT. CDR3 size: 13 residues. V was clipped by 8 bases and J by 4 bases, with 14 bases between them. The CDR3: CASSLHNIETQYF. The DNA of the CDR3 is TGTGCCAGCTCGTTGCACAACATAGAGACCCAGTACTTC.

The CDR3 protein is CASDFTTTGNTDTQYF. The CDR3 DNA follows: TGTGCGAGCGACTTCACCACGACAGGGAACACAGATACGCAGTATTTT. The V and J genes are TRBV2 and TRBJ2-3, with 7 bases lining up with TRBD1. Germline assignment: CDR1 SNHLY and CDR2 FYNNEI. This CDR3 has 16 residues.

This clone was seen a single time. V is TRBV9 and J is TRBJ2-2, with D possibly being TRBD1 (5 bases). The V gene's germline CDR1 is SGDLS and CDR2 YYNGEE. The CDR3 runs to 13 residues. With 4 bases removed from V and 1 base from J, the gap between germline ends came to 5 bases. CDR3 bases: TGTGCCAGCAGCAGGGGGAACACCGGGGAGCTGTTTTTT. It yields the protein CASSRGNTGELFF. Using reference TRBV9 and TRBJ2-2 for the parts outside the CDR3, the full variable domain is DSGVTQTPKHLITATGQRVTLRCSPRSGDLSVYWYQQSLDQGLQFLIQYYNGEERAKGNILERFSAQQFPDLHSELNLSSLELGDSALYFCASSRGNTGELFFGEGSRLTVL.

This clone showed up just a few times. V is TRBV19 and J is TRBJ2-6, with 7 bases fitting TRBD2. The CDR3 runs 20 residues. The germline V gene has CDR1 LNHDA and CDR2 SQIVND (reference sequence). Trimming cost V 0 bases and J 0 bases; bases outside gene matches: 11. The CDR3 bases are TGTGCCAGTAGTATAGATCCAAGGACTAGTACTACCTCTGGGGCCAACGTCCTGACTTTC. It specifies CASSIDPRTSTTSGANVLTF.

The rearrangement joins TRBV5-5 to TRBJ1-1; 8 positions match TRBD1. This CDR3 has 15 amino acids. Germline CDR1 reads SGHKS; CDR2 reads YYEKEE (reference sequence). V trimming: 0 bases; J trimming: 3 bases; junction bases outside the gene matches: 4. The chain's CDR3 is CASSLGQGRDTEAFF. The CDR3 DNA follows: TGTGCCAGCAGCTTGGGACAGGGGAGGGACACTGAAGCTTTCTTT.

The chain combines TRBV11-1 with TRBJ2-1; TRBD2 agrees at 7 bases. Trimming cost V 4 bases and J 9 bases; bases outside gene matches: 9. From germline, CDR1 is SGHAT and CDR2 FQDESV (reference sequence). This CDR3 has 14 residues. The CDR3 here is CASSSGSGDGEQFF. Here the CDR3 DNA reads TGTGCCAGCAGCTCCGGGAGCGGGGACGGTGAGCAGTTCTTC.

The chain couples TRBV29-1 to TRBJ2-1; D not resolved. The CDR3 totals 10 residues. Per germline, CDR1 SQVTM and CDR2 ANQGSEA. V lost 5 bases to trimming and J lost 8 bases, with 7 bases between them. The CDR3 loop is CSVYLDEQFF. The CDR3 bases are TGCAGCGTTTATTTGGATGAGCAGTTCTTC.

V and J are TRBV10-3 and TRBJ2-7; 12 nucleotides agree with TRBD2. The germline V gene has CDR1 ENHRY and CDR2 SYGVKD. The CDR3 contains 14 residues. The trim removed 9 bases at V and 4 bases at J, leaving 7 bases unmatched. In DNA, the CDR3 is TGTGCCATAGCGGGACTAGCGGGTTCTTACGAGCAGTACTTC. Amino acids: CAIAGLAGSYEQYF.

The rearrangement uses TRBV4-2 and TRBJ1-5, with a possible D match to TRBD1 (5 bases). Trimming shortened V by 2 bases and J by 5 bases, and 19 bases separated the two germline ends. Germline CDR1 LGHNA, CDR2 YNFKEQ. The length of the CDR3 is 17 residues. CDR3 nucleotide sequence: TGTGCCAGCAGCCAAACCAACCCGGGGCAGATCTATCAGCCCCAGCATTTT. Its protein product is CASSQTNPGQIYQPQHF.

Comment on this clone: The same CDR3 also results from other DNA sequences found in this sample. This sequence joins TRBV5-6 and TRBJ1-1; 7 bases line up with TRBD1. Germline V CDR1 and CDR2: SGHDT, YYEEEE. The junction had 5 bases not matched to a gene; V was cut back by 4 bases and J by 2 bases. The CDR3 length is 14 residues. The CDR3 DNA follows: TGTGCCAGCAGCCCGGGGACAGTCAACACTGAAGCTTTCTTT. This encodes CASSPGTVNTEAFF. Using reference TRBV5-6 and TRBJ1-1 for the parts outside the CDR3, the full variable domain is DAGVTQSPTHLIKTRGQQVTLRCSPKSGHDTVSWYQQALGQGPQFIFQYYEEEERQRGNFPDRFSGHQFPNYSSELNVNALLLGDSALYLCASSPGTVNTEAFFGQGTRLTVV.

The gene calls are TRBV27 and TRBJ1-5; D uncertain. The CDR3 totals 15 residues. Germline loops: CDR1 MNHEY, CDR2 SMNVEV (reference sequence). The V and J ends lost 1 base and 0 bases respectively, with 7 bases between them. CDR3 sequence (DNA): TGTGCCAGCAGTTTATTTGGGGTTAGCAATCAGCCCCAGCATTTT. Translated, it gives CASSLFGVSNQPQHF.

The chain links TRBV29-1 to TRBJ2-7; D is tentatively TRBD1 or TRBD2 (7 bases each). Germline assignment: CDR1 SQVTM and CDR2 ANQGSEA. Trimming shortened V by 6 bases and J by 6 bases, and 15 bases separated the two germline ends. The CDR3 consists of 12 residues. The CDR3 is CSVWDSGAEQYF. CDR3 nucleotide sequence: TGCAGCGTGTGGGACAGCGGGGCCGAGCAGTACTTC.

This rearrangement joins TRBV6-1 to TRBJ1-1; TRBD1 matches at 7 bases. The V gene end was trimmed by 4 bases and the J gene end by 1 base; junction bases not matched to a gene: 3. There are 14 residues in the CDR3. Germline V CDR1 and CDR2: MNHNS, SASEGT. Written as DNA, the CDR3 is TGTGCCAGCAGTGCGAACAGGGGGAACACTGAAGCTTTCTTT. Translation: CASSANRGNTEAFF.

The chain links TRBV5-6 to TRBJ2-2; D gene unclear. The CDR3 totals 14 residues. V dropped 7 bases and J dropped 4 bases, with 14 bases sitting between them. Germline assignment: CDR1 SGHDT and CDR2 YYEEEE. Written as DNA, the CDR3 is TGTGCCAGCTTTGAACGGTTTTCCACCGGGGAGCTGTTTTTT. Protein: CASFERFSTGELFF.

This clone has a single count. The chain combines TRBV19 with TRBJ2-7; D possibly corresponds to TRBD1 (6 bases). Germline loops: CDR1 LNHDA, CDR2 SQIVND (reference sequence). The V gene lost 3 bases and the J gene lost 0 bases, with 9 bases spanning the gap. The CDR3 runs 14 residues. The CDR3 spells CASSMTGTSYEQYF. The CDR3 DNA sequence: TGTGCCAGTAGTATGACAGGTACCTCCTACGAGCAGTACTTC.

This clone appeared a single time. J is TRBJ2-3 and V is TRBV7-9, with D unresolved. The V and J ends lost 4 bases and 0 bases respectively, with 8 bases between them. The CDR3 runs to 14 residues. Germline-derived CDR1 and CDR2 are SEHNR and FQNEAQ (reference sequence). In DNA, the CDR3 is TGTGCCAGCAGCTCCGCCGGAAGCACAGATACGCAGTATTTT. It specifies CASSSAGSTDTQYF.

A single count supports this clone. The chain has TRBV4-1 and TRBJ2-2, with D perhaps being TRBD1 or TRBD2 (6 bases each). V was clipped by 3 bases and J by 3 bases, with 14 bases between them. The CDR3 covers 16 residues. CDR1 is MGHRA, CDR2 YSYEKL, per germline. CDR3 DNA: TGCGCCAGCAGCCACGGGGGCCCCGGGTACACCGGGGAGCTGTTTTTT. Translation: CASSHGGPGYTGELFF.

This clone appeared a single time. V usage is TRBV13 and J usage is TRBJ1-4; 7 nucleotides line up with TRBD1. CDR3 size: 17 residues. V lost 5 bases to trimming and J lost 2 bases; unmatched junction nucleotides: 11. Germline V gene data show CDR1 as PRHDT and CDR2 as FYEKMQ (reference sequence). CDR3 coding DNA: TGTGCCAGCAGCGCCAACAGGGGAGACAGCACTAATGAAAAACTGTTTTTT. Its translation: CASSANRGDSTNEKLFF.

J is TRBJ2-2 and V is TRBV18, with 7 bases matching TRBD1. The CDR3 loop spans 17 amino acids. V was clipped by 4 bases and J by 4 bases; unmatched bases: 12. Germline V lookup: CDR1 KGHSH, CDR2 LQKENI. The CDR3 nucleotides are TGTGCCAGCTCACAGTACAGGGGAGATCGAATCACCGGGGAGCTGTTTTTT. This gives the protein CASSQYRGDRITGELFF. Using reference TRBV18 and TRBJ2-2 for the parts outside the CDR3, the full variable domain is NAGVMQNPRHLVRRRGQEARLRCSPMKGHSHVYWYRQLPEEGLKFMVYLQKENIIDESGMPKERFSAEFPKEGPSILRIQQVVRGDSAAYFCASSQYRGDRITGELFFGEGSRLTVL.

The chain is built from TRBV7-9 and TRBJ1-1; D is unclear. CDR3 length: 10 residues. Trimming removed 8 bases from V and 3 bases from J, with 4 bases in between. CDR1 and CDR2 (germline): SEHNR, FQNEAQ (reference sequence). The CDR3 is CASGDTEAFF. As DNA, the CDR3 is TGTGCCAGCGGAGACACTGAAGCTTTCTTT.